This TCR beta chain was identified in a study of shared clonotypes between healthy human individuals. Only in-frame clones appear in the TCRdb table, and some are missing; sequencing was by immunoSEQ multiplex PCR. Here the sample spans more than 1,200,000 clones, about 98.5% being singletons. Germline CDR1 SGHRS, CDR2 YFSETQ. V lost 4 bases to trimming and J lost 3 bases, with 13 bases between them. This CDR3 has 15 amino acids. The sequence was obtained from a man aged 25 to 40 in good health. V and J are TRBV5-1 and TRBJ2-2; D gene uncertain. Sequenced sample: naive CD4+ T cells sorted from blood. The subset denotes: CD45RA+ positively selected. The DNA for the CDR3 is TGCGCCAGCAGCCCAGTTTCCGGCGACACCGGGGAGCTGTTTTTT. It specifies CASSPVSGDTGELFF.